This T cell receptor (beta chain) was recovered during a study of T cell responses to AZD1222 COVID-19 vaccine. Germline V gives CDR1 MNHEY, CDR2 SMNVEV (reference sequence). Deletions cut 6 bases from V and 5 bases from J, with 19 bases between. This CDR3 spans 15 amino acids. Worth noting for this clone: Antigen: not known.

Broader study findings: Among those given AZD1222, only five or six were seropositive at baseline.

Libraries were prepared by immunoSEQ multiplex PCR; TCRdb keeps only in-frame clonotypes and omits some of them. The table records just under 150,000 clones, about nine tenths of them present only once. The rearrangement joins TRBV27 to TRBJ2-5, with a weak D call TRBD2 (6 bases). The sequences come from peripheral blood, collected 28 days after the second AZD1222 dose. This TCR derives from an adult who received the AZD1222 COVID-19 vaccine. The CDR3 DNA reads TGTGCCAGCAGCACGTTACTCGGGGGTTGGGAGACCCAGTACTTC. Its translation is CASSTLLGGWETQYF.